This entry lists 20 T cell receptor beta chains sequenced from one sample in a study of OX40 agonist ivuxolimab in advanced cancers. Libraries were prepared by immunoSEQ multiplex PCR; TCRdb keeps only in-frame clonotypes and omits some of them. The sample lists 100,000 or so clones; around nine tenths were seen once. This sample comprised CD4+ or CD8+ T cells sorted from blood, obtained in a trial of the OX40 agonist ivuxolimab. These receptors came from an adult with an advanced solid tumor such as melanoma, head and neck, liver or kidney cancer.

V usage is TRBV6-1 and J usage is TRBJ2-1, with D possibly being TRBD1 (6 bases). V was cut by 6 bases and J by 0 bases, with 21 bases left in between. CDR1 is MNHNS and CDR2 is SASEGT in the germline V gene. This CDR3 is built from 18 residues. CDR3 region: CASRESRGGWSSYNEQFF. The CDR3, as DNA: TGTGCCAGCAGGGAAAGCCGAGGGGGATGGAGCTCCTACAATGAGCAGTTCTTC.

V gene TRBV5-8 combines with J gene TRBJ2-7; unclear D gene. In germline, CDR1 is SGHTS, CDR2 YDEGEE. The CDR3 contains 12 residues. Trimming removed 4 bases at V and 2 bases at J, with 7 bases between. The CDR3 DNA is TGTGCCAGCAGCCCGTCAACCTACGAGCAGTACGTC. Translated, it gives CASSPSTYEQYV.

V gene TRBV6-5 combines with J gene TRBJ2-5; D remains unclear. The CDR3 is 14 amino acids. Germline CDR1 is MNHEY and CDR2 is SVGAGI. V was clipped by 1 base and J by 4 bases, with 10 bases between them. The CDR3 is CASSYLRVGETQYF. CDR3 coding DNA: TGTGCCAGCAGTTACTTACGGGTAGGAGAGACCCAGTACTTC.

The chain is built from TRBV19 and TRBJ2-1; TRBD2 agrees at 13 bases. V lost 1 base, J lost 6 bases, and 3 bases stayed unmatched. Germline lookup yields CDR1 LNHDA and CDR2 SQIVND (reference sequence). CDR3 length equals 16 residues. The CDR3 nucleotides read TGTGCCAGTAGTATAGGACTAGCGGGAGGCGGCAATGAGCAGTTCTTC. It specifies CASSIGLAGGGNEQFF.

The chain employs TRBV5-4 and TRBJ2-1; 7 nucleotides match TRBD2. The CDR3 runs to 13 residues. Germline assignment: CDR1 SGHNT and CDR2 YYREEE (reference sequence). The V and J ends lost 0 bases and 10 bases, in that order; junction bases with no gene match: 4. The CDR3 is CASSLVGGSEQFF. As DNA, the CDR3 is TGTGCCAGCAGCTTGGTAGGCGGGAGCGAGCAGTTCTTC.

The sample holds one count of this clone. CDR3 amino acids: CSVAGTSGSSEQFF. Written as DNA, the CDR3 is TGCAGCGTTGCGGGGACTAGCGGGAGTAGTGAGCAGTTCTTC. The V call is TRBV29-1, the J call TRBJ2-1; 14 positions match TRBD2. Per germline, CDR1 SQVTM and CDR2 ANQGSEA. V was pared by 4 bases and J by 9 bases, with 5 bases of the junction left unmatched. The CDR3 has 14 amino acids.

V gene TRBV18 combines with J gene TRBJ2-1, with 9 bases matching TRBD2. Germline CDR1 KGHSH, CDR2 LQKENI. CDR3 length equals 15 residues. With V trimmed by 1 base and J by 7 bases, 5 bases remained unmatched. As DNA, the CDR3 is TGTGCCAGCTCACCACGAAGCGGGGGGACGAATGAGCAGTTCTTC. It yields the protein CASSPRSGGTNEQFF. Full variable domain (outside the CDR3, taken from reference TRBV18 and TRBJ2-1): NAGVMQNPRHLVRRRGQEARLRCSPMKGHSHVYWYRQLPEEGLKFMVYLQKENIIDESGMPKERFSAEFPKEGPSILRIQQVVRGDSAAYFCASSPRSGGTNEQFFGPGTRLTVL.

This chain joins TRBV5-8 and TRBJ1-1; a weak D match, TRBD1 (5 bases). CDR3 length: 13 amino acids. Per germline, CDR1 SGHTS and CDR2 YDEGEE. V was trimmed by 0 bases and J by 5 bases, leaving 8 bases between them. The CDR3 loop reads CASSLERGTEAFF. Here the CDR3 DNA reads TGTGCCAGCAGCTTGGAGAGGGGAACTGAAGCTTTCTTT.

The rearrangement joins TRBV19 to TRBJ2-7; D call uncertain. Germline CDR1 reads LNHDA; CDR2 reads SQIVND (reference sequence). This CDR3 region has 14 residues. V lost 1 base, J lost 3 bases, and 10 bases lay in between. The CDR3 DNA reads TGTGCCAGTAGTATAGGGATTCTCTTCTACGAGCAGTACGTC. Translation gives CASSIGILFYEQYV.

The chain recombines TRBV6-5 with TRBJ1-1; D gene uncertain. Trimming shortened V by 5 bases and J by 1 base, and 8 bases separated the two germline ends. The V gene's germline CDR1 is MNHEY and CDR2 SVGAGI. This CDR3 is built from 13 residues. The CDR3 protein is CASSQHGNTEAFF. CDR3 in DNA: TGTGCCAGCAGTCAACACGGGAACACTGAAGCTTTCTTT.

The V and J genes are TRBV28 and TRBJ1-6; D is possibly TRBD1 (5 bases). The V and J ends lost 10 bases and 7 bases respectively, with 17 bases between them. Germline V CDR1 and CDR2: MDHEN, SYDVKM. The length of the CDR3 is 14 residues. The chain's CDR3 is CATCLLRGNSPLHF. The CDR3 region has the DNA TGTGCCACGTGCCTCCTGAGGGGCAATTCACCCCTCCACTTT.

This clone was seen a few times. The chain has TRBV10-1 and TRBJ1-5; perhaps TRBD1 as D (5 bases). The V and J ends lost 9 bases and 0 bases respectively, with 9 bases between them. The germline V gene encodes CDR1 WNHNN and CDR2 SYGVQD (reference sequence). The CDR3 contains 13 residues. The CDR3 DNA follows: TGCGCCAGTCTCCAGGGTAGCAATCAGCCCCAGCATTTT. This sequence encodes CASLQGSNQPQHF.

The chain joins TRBV4-2 to TRBJ2-7, with no clear D. This CDR3 is 13 amino acids long. Germline V lookup: CDR1 LGHNA, CDR2 YNFKEQ. The V end was cut by 0 bases, the J end by 7 bases, with 10 bases between. CDR3: CASSQDVSYEQYV. The CDR3 region has the DNA TGTGCCAGCAGCCAAGACGTTAGCTATGAGCAGTACGTC.

J is TRBJ2-6 and V is TRBV19, with 7 nucleotides matching TRBD2. The germline CDR1 and CDR2 sequences are LNHDA and SQIVND (reference sequence). The ends lost 3 bases at V and 4 bases at J; junction bases unmatched: 0. The CDR3 is 14 amino acids. The CDR3 sequence: CASSMREGANVLTF. The CDR3 DNA reads as TGTGCCAGTAGTATGCGGGAGGGGGCCAACGTCCTGACTTTC. Filled out from reference TRBV19 and TRBJ2-6, the complete variable domain reads DGGITQSPKYLFRKEGQNVTLSCEQNLNHDAMYWYRQDPGQGLRLIYYSQIVNDFQKGDIAEGYSVSREKKESFPLTVTSAQKNPTAFYLCASSMREGANVLTFGAGSRLTVL.

The chain employs TRBV7-9 and TRBJ2-5, with D unclear. CDR1 SEHNR and CDR2 FQNEAQ come from the germline V gene (reference sequence). Trimming cost V 3 bases and J 3 bases, with 8 bases left between them. The CDR3 totals 13 residues. CDR3 protein: CASSFAGEETQYF. The CDR3 coding sequence is TGTGCCAGCAGCTTCGCCGGAGAAGAGACCCAGTACTTC.

This clone was counted a single time. V and J are TRBV6-1 and TRBJ2-7, with D unresolved. The V end was cut by 4 bases, the J end by 4 bases, with 8 bases between. Germline CDR1 and CDR2: MNHNS and SASEGT. This CDR3 has 12 residues. The DNA for the CDR3 is TGTGCCAGCAGTGGGAACAGTTACGAGCAGTACGTC. Translating gives CASSGNSYEQYV.

The count of this clone is one. The chain is built from TRBV9 and TRBJ1-1, with unresolved D. The V end lost 0 bases, the J end lost 5 bases, and 11 bases lay between the germline ends. CDR1 SGDLS and CDR2 YYNGEE come from the germline V gene. This CDR3 has 14 amino acids. Here the CDR3 DNA reads TGTGCCAGCAGCGTAGGGCCAGACGGGACTGAAGCTTTCTTT. Residues: CASSVGPDGTEAFF.

The chain couples TRBV5-1 to TRBJ2-1; 10 nucleotides match TRBD2. Trimming at V came to 2 bases and at J to 7 bases, leaving 9 bases not matched to a gene. Germline CDR1 is SGHRS and CDR2 is YFSETQ. The CDR3 contains 16 residues. CDR3 protein: CASSFVAGGLGNEQFF. In DNA form, the CDR3 reads TGCGCCAGCAGCTTTGTAGCGGGAGGTTTGGGGAATGAGCAGTTCTTC.

In this sample, this clone turned up a few times. The chain recombines TRBV27 with TRBJ1-3; TRBD1 is a possible D gene (5 bases). The V and J ends lost 0 bases and 2 bases respectively, with 8 bases between them. Germline V gene lookup returns CDR1 MNHEY and CDR2 SMNVEV (reference sequence). This CDR3 has 15 residues. This CDR3 is CASSLSQGAGNTIYF. The CDR3 nucleotides are TGTGCCAGCAGTTTATCGCAGGGTGCTGGAAACACCATATATTTT.

This chain links TRBV7-2 with TRBJ1-2; 7 bases are a match to TRBD1. Germline loops: CDR1 SGHTA, CDR2 FQGNSA. J was trimmed by 4 bases and V by 3 bases; bases with no gene match: 2. The length of the CDR3 is 13 residues. The CDR3 DNA reads TGTGCCAGCAGCTTTCCAGGGGGCTATGGCTACACCTTC. Amino acids: CASSFPGGYGYTF.